This is a list of T cell receptor beta chains from one sample in a study of T cells after yellow fever vaccination. TCRdb reanalysed the 5' RACE reads using MiXCR and keeps one entry per CDR3 protein. This table holds approximately 260,000 distinct CDR3 sequences, approximately 13% found once. This material consisted of CD4+ T cells sorted from PBMCs, taken 45 days after the yellow fever booster vaccination. These receptors were collected from a man younger than 45 who received the YFV17D yellow fever vaccine. Both conserved end residues are part of each CDR3. The D gene is left open where the match is weak. Size is omitted from some rows. Given values are once, few, many or a class for expanded clones.

j_call,d_call,v_call,clone_size,cdr3_aa,cdr3_nt
TRBJ2-1,-,TRBV12-3/TRBV12-4,-,CASSLRRDHEQFF,TGTGCCAGCAGTTTGAGGCGGGACCATGAGCAGTTCTTC
TRBJ1-1,-,TRBV4-3,few,CASSQAYGNTEAFF,TGCGCCAGCAGCCAAGCTTACGGGAACACTGAAGCTTTCTTT
TRBJ2-3,-,TRBV20-1,-,CSAHVGGSDTQYF,TGCAGTGCCCATGTCGGTGGGTCAGATACGCAGTATTTT
TRBJ2-5,-,TRBV5-6,few,CASSLVPLEETQYF,TGTGCCAGCAGCTTGGTCCCCCTCGAGGAGACCCAGTACTTC
TRBJ2-4,-,TRBV5-1,-,CASSFPDRAKNIQYF,TGCGCCAGCAGCTTCCCGGACAGAGCCAAAAACATTCAGTACTTC
TRBJ2-1,-,TRBV5-1,-,CASSWRRGDEQFF,TGCGCCAGCAGCTGGAGGAGGGGGGATGAGCAGTTCTTC
TRBJ1-5,TRBD1,TRBV6-5,few,CASSLSIGGSPQHF,TGTGCCAGCAGTTTGTCGATAGGGGGCTCGCCCCAGCATTTT
TRBJ2-6,-,TRBV29-1,-,CSVSYDDLSGANVLTF,TGCAGCGTTAGTTACGACGACCTCTCTGGGGCCAACGTCCTGACTTTC
TRBJ2-7,TRBD2,TRBV20-1,-,CSAKTSGRAGEQYF,TGCAGTGCGAAGACTAGCGGGAGGGCCGGGGAGCAGTACTTC
TRBJ2-3,-,TRBV15,-,CATSQGYGTDTQYF,TGTGCCACCAGTCAGGGGTACGGGACAGATACGCAGTATTTT
TRBJ2-5,-,TRBV7-9,-,CASSNGHGTHETQYF,TGTGCCAGCAGCAATGGGCACGGGACCCATGAGACCCAGTACTTC
TRBJ2-3,-,TRBV20-1,-,CSARNQQSSTDTQYF,TGCAGTGCTAGAAATCAGCAGTCTAGCACAGATACGCAGTATTTT
TRBJ2-2,-,TRBV18,-,CASSPGAYTGELFF,TGTGCCAGCTCACCAGGGGCCTACACCGGGGAGCTGTTTTTT
TRBJ2-7,-,TRBV6-6,few,CACGRDGTYEQYF,TGTGCCTGCGGAAGGGACGGGACCTACGAGCAGTACTTC
TRBJ2-1,TRBD2,TRBV7-2,many,CASSLASGAYNEQFF,TGTGCCAGCAGCTTGGCTAGCGGAGCCTACAATGAGCAGTTCTTC
TRBJ1-1,-,TRBV27,-,CASSSVGDVAAFF,TGTGCCAGCAGCTCGGTGGGAGACGTTGCAGCTTTCTTT
TRBJ2-3,-,TRBV5-1,few,CASSPTSQGARTDTQYF,TGCGCCAGCAGCCCCACATCCCAGGGTGCGCGGACAGATACGCAGTATTTT
TRBJ2-3,-,TRBV7-9,few,CASSLDAGRTDTQYF,TGTGCCAGCAGCTTAGACGCGGGGCGCACAGATACGCAGTATTTT
TRBJ1-4,-,TRBV4-3,few,CASSQGRLQGLGEKLFF,TGCGCCAGCAGCCAAGGGAGACTACAGGGCTTAGGGGAAAAACTGTTTTTT
TRBJ2-3,-,TRBV12-3/TRBV12-4,few,CASSAAHGVTQYF,TGTGCCAGCAGTGCGGCCCATGGGGTGACGCAGTATTTT
TRBJ2-7,TRBD2,TRBV6-1,-,CASTHSGTYYEQYF,TGTGCCAGCACCCACAGCGGGACCTACTACGAGCAGTACTTC
TRBJ2-1,-,TRBV12-3/TRBV12-4,many,CASSLVSNEQFF,TGTGCCAGCAGTTTGGTCAGTAATGAGCAGTTCTTC
TRBJ2-7,TRBD2,TRBV7-2,few,CASSLLDGTREQYF,TGTGCCAGCAGCTTACTAGACGGGACTAGGGAGCAGTACTTC
TRBJ2-6,-,TRBV29-1,few,CSAESGARGANVLTF,TGCAGCGCCGAAAGTGGGGCCCGCGGGGCCAACGTCCTGACTTTC
TRBJ2-5,-,TRBV7-2,few,CASSPRGPTGETQYF,TGTGCCAGCAGCCCCCGGGGGCCCACGGGGGAGACCCAGTACTTC
TRBJ1-2,-,TRBV12-3/TRBV12-4,few,CASSHSPMRGYTF,TGTGCCAGCAGTCACAGCCCCATGAGGGGCTACACCTTC
TRBJ2-5,-,TRBV5-5,few,CASSEVRETQYF,TGTGCCAGCAGCGAAGTCCGGGAGACCCAGTACTTC
TRBJ2-7,-,TRBV6-5,few,CASSSKGRVYEQYF,TGTGCCAGCAGCTCAAAGGGCCGGGTATACGAGCAGTACTTC
TRBJ2-7,TRBD1,TRBV30,few,CAWGTGSYEQYF,TGTGCCTGGGGGACAGGGAGCTACGAGCAGTACTTC
TRBJ2-2,-,TRBV3-1,few,CASSQLGELFF,TGTGCCAGCAGCCAACTCGGGGAGCTGTTTTTT
TRBJ1-5,-,TRBV6-2/TRBV6-3,few,CASSYLGGGNQPQHF,TGTGCCAGCAGTTACCTCGGGGGTGGCAATCAGCCCCAGCATTTT
TRBJ2-1,TRBD2,TRBV25-1,few,CASSVRLAFNEQFF,TGTGCCAGCAGTGTCCGACTAGCGTTCAATGAGCAGTTCTTC
TRBJ2-1,TRBD2,TRBV24-1,few,CATSEPSGSNEQFF,TGTGCCACCAGTGAACCAAGCGGGAGCAATGAGCAGTTCTTC
TRBJ1-1,TRBD1,TRBV19,-,CASSIGQGVNTEAFF,TGTGCCAGTAGTATAGGACAGGGGGTGAACACTGAAGCTTTCTTT
TRBJ2-7,-,TRBV5-1,-,CASSGGTLTSEQYF,TGCGCCAGCAGCGGAGGGACTCTAACATCCGAGCAGTACTTC
TRBJ1-1,-,TRBV6-5,-,CASSFRLRTANTEAFF,TGTGCCAGCAGTTTCCGCCTACGGACGGCGAACACTGAAGCTTTCTTT
TRBJ2-7,-,TRBV4-3,few,CASSQDRAYEQYF,TGCGCCAGCAGCCAAGATCGGGCCTACGAGCAGTACTTC
TRBJ2-7,TRBD1,TRBV15,-,CATSSSRQGSYEQYF,TGTGCCACCAGCAGCTCCCGACAGGGCTCCTACGAGCAGTACTTC
TRBJ2-5,TRBD1,TRBV11-2,-,CASSLFPGQGRETQYF,TGTGCCAGCAGCCTTTTCCCGGGACAGGGACGGGAGACCCAGTACTTC
TRBJ2-7,TRBD2,TRBV3-1,-,CATRLAGSYEQYF,TGTGCCACCCGACTAGCGGGATCCTACGAGCAGTACTTC
TRBJ2-7,TRBD2,TRBV20-1,-,CCARDPRASGRGEQYF,TGCTGTGCTAGAGACCCGCGGGCTAGCGGGAGAGGTGAGCAGTACTTC
TRBJ2-5,-,TRBV5-1,many,CASSLSSVETQYF,TGCGCCAGCAGCTTGTCTAGCGTCGAGACCCAGTACTTC
TRBJ2-5,-,TRBV20-1,few,CSASPNDGTQYF,TGCAGTGCTAGCCCCAACGACGGGACCCAGTACTTC
TRBJ2-7,TRBD1,TRBV7-2,-,CASSFGTGYHEQYF,TGTGCCAGCAGCTTCGGGACAGGGTATCACGAGCAGTACTTC
TRBJ2-1,-,TRBV7-9,few,CAINRGSNEQFF,TGTGCCATTAATCGAGGGAGCAATGAGCAGTTCTTC
TRBJ1-5,-,TRBV12-3/TRBV12-4,-,CASRGPINQPQHF,TGTGCCAGCAGAGGACCGATCAATCAGCCCCAGCATTTT
TRBJ2-5,-,TRBV6-1,few,CASSPRGGRKETQYF,TGTGCCAGCAGTCCCAGGGGCGGGAGAAAAGAGACCCAGTACTTC
TRBJ1-5,TRBD1,TRBV20-1,few,CSGGQDSNQPQHF,TGCAGTGGGGGACAGGATAGCAATCAGCCCCAGCATTTT
TRBJ2-3,TRBD2,TRBV4-3,-,CASSKTSGRRRDTQYF,TGCGCCAGCAGCAAGACTAGCGGGAGGCGAAGAGATACGCAGTATTTT
TRBJ1-1,-,TRBV24-1,few,CATDEMGRGRNTEAFF,TGTGCCACCGATGAAATGGGTCGGGGTAGGAACACTGAAGCTTTCTTT
TRBJ2-2,-,TRBV11-1,-,CASSSGTRTANTGELFF,TGTGCCAGCAGCTCCGGGACCCGTACCGCGAACACCGGGGAGCTGTTTTTT
TRBJ2-5,-,TRBV28,-,CASTQVGGRETQYF,TGTGCCAGCACGCAGGTGGGGGGAAGAGAGACCCAGTACTTC
TRBJ2-7,-,TRBV18,many,CASSPTVGMVTYEQYF,TGTGCCAGCTCACCAACGGTAGGGATGGTGACCTACGAGCAGTACTTC
TRBJ2-5,-,TRBV5-6,few,CASSLAGGAFETQYF,TGTGCCAGCAGCTTGGCGGGTGGAGCGTTCGAGACCCAGTACTTC
TRBJ2-3,-,TRBV12-3/TRBV12-4,-,CASSPLATDTQYF,TGTGCCAGCAGTCCCCTCGCGACAGATACGCAGTATTTT